The 29 T cell receptor beta chains presented below share a single source sample, sequenced in a study of prognosis after radiotherapy for stage I lung cancer (TCRdb year 2021). Reads for this sample came from an Illumina HiSeq 3000. Two rounds of multiplex PCR were performed to amplify the TCR beta CDR3 region from genomic DNA. The first PCR round used primers specific to each TRBV and TRBJ gene, and the primer sequences were filed in Chinese patent CN105087789A. In-frame beta chains were kept once TCRdb had trimmed the public reads at Q25 with fastp and called clones with MiXCR. Entries are consolidated by CDR3 protein sequence, retaining the most common genes and DNA. For this sample there are tens of thousands of distinct CDR3 sequences; approximately 30% appear just once. The ten top clones hold about a tenth of the sample. The source material was PBMCs, sampled before or after stereotactic body radiation therapy (not recorded which). These receptors all stem from a donor of 50 years or more with non-small cell lung cancer.

Concerning this clonotype: A read error may explain this, as a much larger clone is one base away. The chain combines TRBV25-1 with TRBJ2-5; D may be TRBD2 (6 bases). Trimming removed 7 bases at V and 4 bases at J, with 22 bases between. CDR1 MGHDK and CDR2 SYGVNS come from the germline V gene. CDR3 length equals 16 residues. The CDR3 reads CASIPRGGNLGETQYF. The CDR3 bases are TGTGCCAGCATTCCGAGGGGCGGGAATTTAGGAGAGACCCAGTACTTC.

This clonotype was picked up many times. The CDR3 spells CAWSRQSTRETQYF. For the CDR3, the DNA is TGTGCCTGGAGTAGACAGTCCACCCGGGAGACCCAGTACTTC. V and J are TRBV30 and TRBJ2-5; D possibly corresponds to TRBD1 (5 bases). Germline V CDR1 and CDR2: GTSNPN, SVGIG (reference sequence). This CDR3 has 14 residues. Trimming removed 2 bases at V and 5 bases at J, with 15 bases between.

This sequence joins TRBV6-1 and TRBJ1-2; no firm D call. Germline loops: CDR1 MNHNS, CDR2 SASEGT. Trimming took 5 bases from V and 4 from J, leaving 14 bases between them. The CDR3 length is 14 residues. Here the CDR3 DNA reads TGTGCCAGCAGTAGCGACACCTCGGTCTATGGCTACACCTTC. Translation: CASSSDTSVYGYTF.

Note on this clonotype: A far larger clone differs by one base, so this is likely a read error. The chain combines TRBV27 with TRBJ2-5; tentative D call: TRBD2 (5 bases). The J call may be wrong; the DNA end is better matched by TRBJ2-1. CDR1 is MNHEY and CDR2 is SMNVEV in the germline V gene (reference sequence). This CDR3 region has 17 residues. This CDR3 is CASSPPYSVFSRDEQFF. The CDR3 DNA reads TGTGCCAGCAGCCCACCCTATAGCGTGTTTTCTCGTGATGAGCAGTTCTTC.

This clonotype was seen a few times. A much bigger clone sits one base away, suggesting this may be a read error. Because the CDR3 is missing its conserved closing phenylalanine or tryptophan, this is likely a read error. The rearrangement uses TRBV19 and TRBJ1-1; D might be TRBD1 (6 bases). Trimming shortened V by 3 bases and J by 6 bases, and 11 bases separated the two germline ends. The germline gives CDR1 LNHDA, CDR2 SQIVND (reference sequence). The CDR3 sequence is 13 residues long. The CDR3 DNA is TGTGCCAGTAGTATGGGTCAGGGGTCTGAAGCTTTCTCT. Amino acids: CASSMGQGSEAFS.

This clonotype was detected ten times or more. The chain couples TRBV6-2 or TRBV6-3 to TRBJ2-7; D is possibly TRBD1 (5 bases). Between the trimmed V and J ends, which lost 4 bases and 3 bases, there was a span of 16 bases. The germline V gene encodes CDR1 MNHEY and CDR2 SVGEGT. This CDR3 is 15 amino acids long. In nucleotides, the CDR3 is TGTGCCAGCAGTTCCGGACATGACCCTTACTACGAGCAGTACTTC. Translating it yields CASSSGHDPYYEQYF.

In regard to this clonotype: A far larger clone is only one base removed, so a read error is likely. The J gene is TRBJ2-1, the V gene TRBV7-8, with no clear D. Trimming removed 5 bases at V and 5 bases at J, with 13 bases between. The germline V gene has CDR1 SGHVS and CDR2 FQNEAQ. This CDR3 spans 14 amino acids. DNA for the CDR3: TGTGCCAGCAGCGAAGGATCCTCTCACAATGAGCAGTTCTTC. This encodes CASSEGSSHNEQFF. The whole variable domain, filled in from reference TRBV7-8 and TRBJ2-1, reads GAGVSQSPRYKVAKRGQDVALRCDPISGHVSLFWYQQALGQGPEFLTYFQNEAQLDKSGLPSDRFFAERPEGSVSTLKIQRTQQEDSAVYLCASSEGSSHNEQFFGPGTRLTVL.

As DNA, the CDR3 is TGTGCCAGCAGATTCATGGGTGGTGAGCAGTTCTTC. Residues: CASRFMGGEQFF. This sequence joins TRBV11-2 and TRBJ2-1, with D hard to call. CDR3 size: 12 residues. V was trimmed by 6 bases and J by 9 bases, leaving 12 bases between them. Germline lookup yields CDR1 SGHAT and CDR2 FQNNGV.

This clonotype was counted at least ten times. This chain uses TRBV20-1 with TRBJ2-3; 8 nucleotides line up with TRBD2. This CDR3 comprises 15 residues. Germline V gene data show CDR1 as DFQATT and CDR2 as SNEGSKA (reference sequence). The trim removed 4 bases at V and 1 base at J, leaving 7 bases unmatched. This CDR3 reads CSANEREYGTDTQYF. Written as DNA, the CDR3 is TGCAGTGCTAACGAGCGGGAGTACGGCACAGATACGCAGTATTTT.

This clonotype has ten or more counts. The V call is TRBV6-5, the J call TRBJ2-7; unclear D gene. This CDR3 has 13 amino acids. V lost 2 bases and J lost 5, with 10 bases in between. Germline CDR1 MNHEY, CDR2 SVGAGI. The CDR3: CASSYGPRDEQYF. CDR3 nucleotide sequence: TGTGCCAGCAGTTACGGTCCCCGGGACGAGCAGTACTTC.

In this sample, this clonotype turned up many times. V gene TRBV9 combines with J gene TRBJ1-6, with no clear D. This CDR3 region has 12 residues. The ends were cut back, 3 bases at V and 7 bases at J, with 5 bases in the middle. Germline loops: CDR1 SGDLS, CDR2 YYNGEE. The CDR3 nucleotides read TGTGCCAGCAGCGGGTCGAATTCACCCCTCCACTTT. Protein: CASSGSNSPLHF.

In this sample, this clonotype turned up many times. The chain joins TRBV20-1 to TRBJ2-1; 10 bases align to TRBD2. The V and J ends lost 1 base and 3 bases, in that order; junction bases with no gene match: 6. The CDR3 contains 16 residues. CDR1 DFQATT and CDR2 SNEGSKA come from the germline V gene (reference sequence). The CDR3 DNA sequence: TGCAGTGCTAGAGCCACTAGCGGGAAATTCTACAATGAGCAGTTCTTC. Its protein is CSARATSGKFYNEQFF.

In regard to this clonotype: One end of the junction does not line up with germline, which may come from a read error. In DNA form, the CDR3 reads TGTGCCAGCAGCCCGCTAGCGGTTGGCTCCTACAATGAGCAGTTCTTT. The encoded protein is CASSPLAVGSYNEQFF. This chain uses TRBV11-1 with TRBJ2-1; 7 bases are a match to TRBD2. Germline CDR1 is SGHAT and CDR2 is FQDESV (reference sequence). The CDR3 runs 16 residues.

This clonotype was seen at least ten times. The chain is built from TRBV2 and TRBJ2-2; D is tentatively TRBD1 or TRBD2 (5 bases each). The CDR3 consists of 13 residues. Trimming took 5 bases from V and 8 from J, leaving 12 bases between them. Germline values: CDR1 SNHLY, CDR2 FYNNEI. CDR3 bases: TGTGCCAGCAGTTGGGACGGTTGGGGGGAGCTGTTTTTT. This sequence encodes CASSWDGWGELFF.

The CDR3: CASSEEYLVRYTF. The CDR3 nucleotides are TGTGCCAGCAGTGAAGAGTACTTAGTTCGCTACACCTTC. This chain links TRBV2 with TRBJ1-2; D is undetermined. The germline CDR1 and CDR2 sequences are SNHLY and FYNNEI. CDR3 length: 13 residues. Trimming cost V 1 base and J 9 bases, with 12 bases left between them.

Of note for this clonotype: A much larger clone sits a single nucleotide away, making a read error possible. V usage is TRBV28 and J usage is TRBJ1-1; D is possibly TRBD1 (6 bases). Germline loops: CDR1 MDHEN, CDR2 SYDVKM. The CDR3 runs 11 residues. The CDR3 DNA is TGTGCGACTAACAGGGAAACTGAAGCTTTATTT. Amino acids: CATNRETEALF.

As concerns this clonotype: This could be a read error, since a much larger clone is one nucleotide away. The rearrangement joins TRBV9 to TRBJ1-1; D possibly corresponds to TRBD1 (6 bases). The CDR3 has 15 residues. The V gene's germline CDR1 is SGDLS and CDR2 YYNGEE. This chain's CDR3 is CASSGTGSVNTEDFF. The CDR3 nucleotides read TGTGCCAGCAGCGGTACAGGGTCCGTGAACACTGAAGATTTCTTT.

A remark on this clonotype: A far larger clone is only one base removed, so a read error is likely. V and J are TRBV7-9 and TRBJ2-7; 9 bases are a match to TRBD2. CDR1 and CDR2 from the germline V gene are SEHNR and FQNEAQ (reference sequence). This CDR3 has 17 residues. CDR3: CASSLRRSAGGMYEQHF. DNA of the CDR3: TGTGCCAGCAGCTTACGGCGTTCCGCGGGAGGGATGTACGAGCAGCACTTC.

This clonotype was seen at least ten times. The chain is built from TRBV6-4 and TRBJ2-2; D unclear. The CDR3 has 17 amino acids. Germline lookup yields CDR1 MRHNA and CDR2 SNTAGT. With 6 bases removed from V and 2 bases from J, the gap between germline ends came to 19 bases. This CDR3 is CASSGYQPGNNTGELFF. DNA of the CDR3: TGTGCCAGCAGCGGATACCAGCCCGGAAACAACACCGGGGAGCTGTTTTTT.

This clonotype occurred many times. This chain's CDR3 is CASSFGRGYEQYF. Here the CDR3 DNA reads TGTGCCAGCAGTTTTGGCCGGGGCTACGAGCAGTACTTC. This sequence joins TRBV12-3 or TRBV12-4 and TRBJ2-7; tentatively, D is TRBD2 (5 bases). This CDR3 has 13 residues. Trimming left V 3 bases short and J 3 bases short, with 9 bases between.

Regarding this clonotype: A much larger clone sits a single nucleotide away, making a read error possible. The CDR3 does not close with the conserved phenylalanine or tryptophan, likely indicating a read error. The chain combines TRBV20-1 with TRBJ2-1; D is possibly TRBD2 (6 bases). CDR1 is DFQATT, CDR2 SNEGSKA, per germline (reference sequence). The length of the CDR3 is 14 residues. V gave up 4 bases and J gave up 0 bases, with 10 bases separating them. The CDR3 coding sequence is TGCAGTGCTATCGGGGGAAGCTCCTACAATGAGCAGTTCTCC. It yields the protein CSAIGGSSYNEQFS.

This clonotype has a count of ten or more. This sequence joins TRBV7-8 and TRBJ2-1, with TRBD2 identical over 11 bases. The germline CDR1 and CDR2 sequences are SGHVS and FQNEAQ. The CDR3 runs to 14 residues. V shed 5 bases, J shed 9 bases, and the junction held 6 bases outside the gene matches. CDR3 amino acids: CASSLRLAGSEQFF. The CDR3 DNA reads as TGTGCCAGCAGCCTCCGACTAGCGGGAAGTGAGCAGTTCTTC.

Points on this clonotype: A much larger clone lies a single base off, so this may be a read error. The rearrangement links TRBV28 to TRBJ1-3, with a possible D match to TRBD1 (5 bases). CDR1 is MDHEN, CDR2 SYDVKM, per germline. The length of the CDR3 is 15 residues. CDR3 bases: TGTGCCAGCAGTACCCCCCAGGGCGCTGGAAACGCCATATATTTT. Translated, it gives CASSTPQGAGNAIYF. Using reference TRBV28 and TRBJ1-3 for the parts outside the CDR3, the full variable domain is DVKVTQSSRYLVKRTGEKVFLECVQDMDHENMFWYRQDPGLGLRLIYFSYDVKMKEKGDIPEGYSVSREKKERFSLILESASTNQTSMYLCASSTPQGAGNAIYFGEGSWLTVV.

About this clonotype itself: Being one base from a much bigger clone, this may be a read error. The chain combines TRBV5-4 with TRBJ2-1; D is possibly TRBD2 (5 bases). The CDR3 sequence is 16 residues long. CDR1 and CDR2 (germline): SGHNT, YYREEE (reference sequence). V lost 0 bases and J 5 bases, leaving 15 bases between the germline ends. The CDR3 region is CASSLAGSRGHNEQFF. CDR3 bases: TGTGCCAGCAGCTTGGCAGGATCTAGAGGGCACAATGAGCAGTTCTTC. The complete variable domain, with remaining parts taken from reference TRBV5-4 and TRBJ2-1, reads ETGVTQSPTHLIKTRGQQVTLRCSSQSGHNTVSWYQQALGQGPQFIFQYYREEENGRGNFPPRFSGLQFPNYSSELNVNALELDDSALYLCASSLAGSRGHNEQFFGPGTRLTVL.

This clonotype showed up just a few times. This chain uses TRBV5-4 with TRBJ1-1, with D unresolved. Per the germline V gene, CDR1 is SGHNT and CDR2 is YYREEE (reference sequence). Trimming removed 0 bases from V and 0 bases from J, with 6 bases in between. The length of the CDR3 is 14 residues. In DNA form, the CDR3 reads TGTGCCAGCAGCTTGGGGACGGTGAACACTGAAGCTTTCTTT. Translating it yields CASSLGTVNTEAFF.

With respect to this clonotype: This sequence is one base from a far larger clone and is likely a read error. The rearrangement joins TRBV7-3 to TRBJ1-5; D is unclear. The CDR3 has 15 amino acids. Per the germline V gene, CDR1 is SGHTA and CDR2 is FQGTGA. The CDR3 loop reads CASSLGPVSNQHQHF. The CDR3 nucleotides read TGTGCCAGCAGCTTGGGCCCGGTTAGCAATCAGCACCAGCATTTT.

This clonotype was detected ten times or more. V usage is TRBV28 and J usage is TRBJ1-1, with D unresolved. V was clipped by 1 base and J by 6 bases, with 12 bases between them. Germline loops: CDR1 MDHEN, CDR2 SYDVKM. CDR3 length: 14 residues. The CDR3 DNA sequence: TGTGCCAGCAGTTTATTTCCACACGGGCCTGAAGCTTTCTTT. This sequence encodes CASSLFPHGPEAFF.

Many counts were recorded for this clonotype. The rearrangement joins TRBV18 to TRBJ2-2, with TRBD1 as a possible D gene (6 bases). This CDR3 has 16 amino acids. Germline assignment: CDR1 KGHSH and CDR2 LQKENI. With 1 base removed from V and 6 bases from J, the gap between germline ends came to 15 bases. The CDR3 coding sequence is TGTGCCAGCTCACCACTCTACGTGACAGGTTCCGGGGAGCTGTTTTTT. The encoded protein is CASSPLYVTGSGELFF.

This clonotype appeared many times. The rearrangement uses TRBV28 and TRBJ2-5; D is possibly TRBD2 (7 bases). The V gene lost 5 bases and the J gene lost 4 bases, with 17 bases spanning the gap. The CDR3 extends over 15 amino acids. CDR1 MDHEN and CDR2 SYDVKM come from the germline V gene. This chain's CDR3 is CASSPSGGSGETQYF. CDR3 DNA: TGTGCCAGCAGTCCTTCGGGGGGCTCCGGAGAGACCCAGTACTTC.